The 2 T cell receptor beta chains below all came from one sample that was sequenced in a study of T-cell reconstitution after alpha-beta-depleted transplantation in children. Preparation of the TCRbeta library used unique molecular identifiers. One entry per CDR3 protein results from TCRdb running MiXCR on the PCR reads. Here the sample spans 500,000 to 600,000 distinct CDR3 sequences, 27% being singletons. This material consisted of PBMCs, taken before TCRalphabeta/CD19-depleted stem cell transplant. The receptor set was obtained from a boy less than two years old with Wiskott-Aldrich syndrome, due to receive a stem cell transplant.

There are a few counts of this clonotype. J is TRBJ2-2 and V is TRBV13; D remains ambiguous. V was cut by 5 bases and J by 1 base, with 8 bases left in between. The CDR3 spans 14 residues. Germline V CDR1 and CDR2: PRHDT, FYEKMQ (reference sequence). CDR3 DNA: TGTGCCAGCAGCCGACGACAGAACACCGGGGAGCTGTTTTTT. Amino acid sequence: CASSRRQNTGELFF.

This clonotype was detected a few times. The gene calls are TRBV24-1 and TRBJ1-5; no clear D gene. The CDR3 has 14 residues. Trimming left V 4 bases short and J 4 bases short, with 10 bases between. Germline loops: CDR1 KGHDR, CDR2 SFDVKD. In nucleotides, the CDR3 is TGTGCCACCAGTGACTGGACCCGAAATCAGCCCCAGCATTTT. Its protein is CATSDWTRNQPQHF.